Following are 32 T cell receptor beta chains from one sample sequenced in a study of T cell changes during pregnancy in multiple sclerosis. Some clones are missing from TCRdb's copy, which holds only in-frame ones; the method was immunoSEQ multiplex PCR. The table has about 81,000 clones, approximately 94% seen once. The specimen comprised peripheral blood, sampled in the third trimester of pregnancy. Source of these receptors: a female donor with multiple sclerosis, enrolled in a pregnancy study.

The chain is built from TRBV10-3 and TRBJ2-3; the D gene is possibly TRBD2 (6 bases). The CDR3 has 14 residues. Germline V gene lookup returns CDR1 ENHRY and CDR2 SYGVKD. Trimming shortened V by 6 bases and J by 1 base, and 11 bases separated the two germline ends. In nucleotides, the CDR3 is TGTGCCATCAGCAAAGAGCGGGGCACAGATACGCAGTATTTT. Its translation: CAISKERGTDTQYF.

The chain links TRBV9 to TRBJ2-3; 11 nucleotides match TRBD2. CDR3 size: 17 residues. After removal of 4 bases from V and 6 bases from J, the junction contained 13 bases not matched to a gene. Germline-derived CDR1 and CDR2 are SGDLS and YYNGEE. The CDR3 DNA sequence: TGTGCCAGCAGCCCACACTCACTAGCGGGGGTACCGGATACGCAGTATTTT. This sequence encodes CASSPHSLAGVPDTQYF.

V is TRBV30 and J is TRBJ2-5; 9 nucleotides line up with TRBD2. Trimming took 7 bases from V and 5 from J; bases not matched to a gene: 5. CDR1 and CDR2 (germline): GTSNPN, SVGIG (reference sequence). This CDR3 is 12 amino acids long. DNA of the CDR3: TGTGCCTTTGTAGCGGGAGCGGAGACCCAGTACTTC. It specifies CAFVAGAETQYF.

The chain combines TRBV6-5 with TRBJ2-7; 7 bases agree with TRBD1. Germline CDR1 is MNHEY and CDR2 is SVGAGI. J lost 2 bases, V lost 0 bases, and 7 bases had no gene match. The CDR3 has 16 residues. CDR3 nucleotides: TGTGCCAGCAGTTACTCAGTCGGACAGGTCGCCTACGAGCAGTACTTC. This sequence encodes CASSYSVGQVAYEQYF.

The chain uses TRBV5-5 and TRBJ1-4; tentatively, D is TRBD1 (6 bases). CDR1 SGHKS and CDR2 YYEKEE come from the germline V gene (reference sequence). The V end lost 3 bases, the J end lost 8 bases, and 17 bases lay between the germline ends. The CDR3 is made up of 15 amino acids. CDR3 nucleotides: TGTGCCAGCAGCTGGGGGACACTTGATAGGGAAAAACTGTTTTTT. It yields the protein CASSWGTLDREKLFF.

The chain links TRBV19 to TRBJ1-1, with TRBD1 matching 8 bases. CDR1 is LNHDA, CDR2 SQIVND, per germline (reference sequence). The junction had 4 bases not matched to a gene; V was cut back by 6 bases and J by 1 base. This CDR3 contains 14 residues. CDR3 in amino acids: CASSDRGSNTEAFF. The CDR3 region has the DNA TGTGCCAGTAGCGACAGGGGCTCGAACACTGAAGCTTTCTTT.

This clone has a handful of counts. The chain joins TRBV21-1 to TRBJ2-6; the DNA was not used to check the table's D call, TRBD1. TRBV21-1 is flagged as a pseudogene. This CDR3 region has 16 residues. The DNA of the CDR3 is TGTGCCAGCAGCGCCCAGACAGCCTCTGGGGCCAACGTCCTGACTTTC. It specifies CASSAQTASGANVLTF.

The chain is built from TRBV27 and TRBJ1-1; 9 bases map to TRBD1. J gave up 5 bases and V 5 bases, and 9 bases lay outside the gene matches. Per germline, CDR1 MNHEY and CDR2 SMNVEV (reference sequence). The CDR3 sequence is 15 residues long. The CDR3 is CASSAHRGRRTEAFF. In nucleotides, the CDR3 is TGTGCCAGCAGTGCACACAGGGGGCGCCGAACTGAAGCTTTCTTT.

The chain employs TRBV29-1 and TRBJ1-2; the D is unclear. V dropped 4 bases and J dropped 8 bases, with 11 bases sitting between them. Germline V gene sequence: CDR1 SQVTM, CDR2 ANQGSEA. CDR3 length: 11 residues. DNA for the CDR3: TGCAGCGTTGCACAGATCTACGGCTACACCTTC. Amino acids: CSVAQIYGYTF.

The gene calls are TRBV6-1 and TRBJ1-5; D may be TRBD1 (5 bases). The CDR3 extends over 15 amino acids. From germline, CDR1 is MNHNS and CDR2 SASEGT. Trimming removed 6 bases from V and 0 bases from J, with 12 bases in between. Here the CDR3 DNA reads TGTGCCAGCAGCCGGACAAGAGATAGCAATCAGCCCCAGCATTTT. Translated, it gives CASSRTRDSNQPQHF.

This clone is a singleton in its sample. The chain couples TRBV18 to TRBJ1-5; 11 positions match TRBD1. The germline gives CDR1 KGHSH, CDR2 LQKENI. The CDR3 runs to 17 residues. J was trimmed by 2 bases and V by 6 bases; bases with no gene match: 9. The CDR3 spells CASSPGQGGGGNQPQHF. The CDR3 DNA reads TGTGCCAGCTCCCCGGGACAGGGGGGCGGAGGCAATCAGCCCCAGCATTTT. The complete variable domain, with remaining parts taken from reference TRBV18 and TRBJ1-5, reads NAGVMQNPRHLVRRRGQEARLRCSPMKGHSHVYWYRQLPEEGLKFMVYLQKENIIDESGMPKERFSAEFPKEGPSILRIQQVVRGDSAAYFCASSPGQGGGGNQPQHFGDGTRLSIL.

The CDR3: CASSPRVGTPGTDTQYF. Here the CDR3 DNA reads TGTGCCAGCAGCCCCCGAGTGGGGACTCCGGGCACAGATACGCAGTATTTT. The rearrangement links TRBV9 to TRBJ2-3; TRBD2 is a possible D gene (6 bases). V lost 4 bases to trimming and J lost 1 base, with 19 bases between them. Germline CDR1 and CDR2: SGDLS and YYNGEE. This CDR3 comprises 17 residues.

The rearrangement uses TRBV5-5 and TRBJ2-7; weak D call: TRBD1 (6 bases). CDR3 length: 14 residues. The germline V and J ends were trimmed by 2 bases and 2 bases, with 11 bases remaining between them. CDR1 and CDR2 from the germline V gene are SGHKS and YYEKEE (reference sequence). CDR3 sequence reads: CASSLYRDTYEQYF. The CDR3 DNA sequence: TGTGCCAGCAGCTTATACAGGGACACCTACGAGCAGTACTTC.

This clone has just one count. The chain uses TRBV4-1 and TRBJ1-3; 7 nucleotides match TRBD1. Germline V CDR1 and CDR2: MGHRA, YSYEKL. The CDR3 totals 15 residues. Trimming took 1 base from V and 7 from J; bases not matched to a gene: 7. This CDR3 reads CASSQGTGYSNTIYF. The CDR3, as DNA: TGCGCCAGCAGCCAAGGGACAGGCTACAGTAACACCATATATTTT.

The chain has TRBV28 and TRBJ2-3; D perhaps matches TRBD2 (7 bases). CDR3 length: 13 residues. The germline V gene encodes CDR1 MDHEN and CDR2 SYDVKM. V was clipped by 6 bases and J by 4 bases, with 11 bases between them. The CDR3, as DNA: TGTGCCAGCAGGGGGGGGGCTCCAGATACGCAGTATTTT. Its translation is CASRGGAPDTQYF.

The gene calls are TRBV7-2 and TRBJ2-2; D is uncertain. The CDR3 is made up of 14 amino acids. Germline assignment: CDR1 SGHTA and CDR2 FQGNSA. Between the trimmed V and J ends, which lost 0 bases and 5 bases, there was a span of 7 bases. The CDR3 DNA sequence: TGTGCCAGCAGCTTAGCATCGGGTACCGGGGAGCTGTTTTTT. Encoded protein: CASSLASGTGELFF.

The chain combines TRBV20-1 with TRBJ2-7, with D tentatively TRBD2 (5 bases). Germline lookup yields CDR1 DFQATT and CDR2 SNEGSKA (reference sequence). The CDR3 has 11 amino acids. The CDR3 sequence is CSGNIDYEQYF. CDR3 DNA sequence: TGCAGCGGGAATATCGACTACGAGCAGTACTTC.

The chain employs TRBV23-1 and TRBJ1-2; 7 nucleotides align to TRBD1. TRBV23-1 belongs to the ORF category, with a function that is uncertain. The CDR3 totals 13 residues. Unmatched junction bases numbered 7, after V lost 8 bases and J lost 4 bases. This chain's CDR3 is CASRNRGPYGYTF. Here the CDR3 DNA reads TGCGCCAGCCGAAACAGGGGCCCCTATGGCTACACCTTC.

The chain has TRBV18 and TRBJ2-7; the D gene is possibly TRBD1 (7 bases). V was cut by 4 bases and J by 4 bases, with 23 bases left in between. CDR3 length equals 17 residues. CDR1 KGHSH and CDR2 LQKENI come from the germline V gene. The CDR3, as DNA: TGTGCCAGCTCACGCCAGGAGGGACCGACAGGGACGTACGAGCAGTACTTC. Amino acid sequence: CASSRQEGPTGTYEQYF.

The rearrangement uses TRBV10-1 and TRBJ2-6; D is possibly TRBD2 (6 bases). The CDR3 loop spans 16 amino acids. V gave up 4 bases and J gave up 0 bases, with 10 bases separating them. Per the germline V gene, CDR1 is WNHNN and CDR2 is SYGVQD (reference sequence). CDR3 nucleotides: TGCGCCAGCAGTGGGGGACTCGGCTCTGGGGCCAACGTCCTGACTTTC. It is translated as CASSGGLGSGANVLTF.

V usage is TRBV29-1 and J usage is TRBJ1-2, with 7 bases lining up with TRBD1. This CDR3 region has 14 residues. Germline V lookup: CDR1 SQVTM, CDR2 ANQGSEA. J lost 8 bases, V lost 6 bases, and 15 bases had no gene match. In DNA, the CDR3 is TGCAGCGTCCGGACCAGGGGGACGATTTGGGGCTACACCTTC. Amino acid sequence: CSVRTRGTIWGYTF.

The V and J genes are TRBV9 and TRBJ2-5, with TRBD1 as a possible D gene (5 bases). Germline V gene lookup returns CDR1 SGDLS and CDR2 YYNGEE. The length of the CDR3 is 15 residues. V gave up 0 bases and J gave up 4 bases, with 13 bases separating them. In nucleotides, the CDR3 is TGTGCCAGCAGCGTAGGGGGCACCCCTACAGAGACCCAGTACTTC. This gives the protein CASSVGGTPTETQYF.

This chain joins TRBV9 and TRBJ1-2; D is ambiguous. The CDR3 consists of 14 residues. The V end lost 1 base, the J end lost 8 bases, and 15 bases lay between the germline ends. CDR1 and CDR2 from the germline V gene are SGDLS and YYNGEE. The CDR3 nucleotides read TGTGCCAGCAGCGTATCACCGGACGGGGAAGGCTACACCTTC. This translates into CASSVSPDGEGYTF.

V gene TRBV5-4 combines with J gene TRBJ2-3; 10 nucleotides align to TRBD2. In germline, CDR1 is SGHNT, CDR2 YYREEE (reference sequence). V shed 4 bases and J 4 bases; nucleotides not matched to a gene: 9. This CDR3 has 16 amino acids. For the CDR3, the DNA is TGTGCCAGCAGCGGCCGCGGGAGCGGGGGGGCAGATACGCAGTATTTT. Translation: CASSGRGSGGADTQYF.

The chain couples TRBV4-1 to TRBJ2-5, with 8 bases lining up with TRBD2. This CDR3 is 16 amino acids long. Germline CDR1 MGHRA, CDR2 YSYEKL. Trimming cost V 3 bases and J 3 bases; bases outside gene matches: 9. The CDR3 protein is CASSQPGGVEEETQYF. DNA of the CDR3: TGCGCCAGCAGCCAGCCCGGGGGGGTAGAAGAAGAGACCCAGTACTTC.

This chain connects TRBV19 to TRBJ1-1; the D gene is possibly TRBD1 (6 bases). Deletions cut 5 bases from V and 8 bases from J, with 15 bases between. This CDR3 is built from 13 residues. Germline-derived CDR1 and CDR2 are LNHDA and SQIVND (reference sequence). The DNA of the CDR3 is TGTGCCAGTAGTGCGGGGGGCATCCTGGAAGCTTTCTTT. It specifies CASSAGGILEAFF.

V gene TRBV9 combines with J gene TRBJ1-4; D not certain. V was shortened by 0 bases and J by 0 bases, with 9 bases between the two germline ends. The CDR3 is 16 amino acids. Per the germline V gene, CDR1 is SGDLS and CDR2 is YYNGEE. The CDR3: CASSVVPTATNEKLFF. The CDR3 DNA reads as TGTGCCAGCAGCGTAGTCCCCACTGCAACTAATGAAAAACTGTTTTTT. The full variable domain, in which reference TRBV9 and TRBJ1-4 provide the parts outside the CDR3, is DSGVTQTPKHLITATGQRVTLRCSPRSGDLSVYWYQQSLDQGLQFLIQYYNGEERAKGNILERFSAQQFPDLHSELNLSSLELGDSALYFCASSVVPTATNEKLFFGSGTQLSVL.

The rearrangement uses TRBV5-1 and TRBJ1-1, with TRBD1 matching 8 bases. Germline V gene data show CDR1 as SGHRS and CDR2 as YFSETQ. The length of the CDR3 is 14 residues. Trimming cost V 2 bases and J 5 bases; bases outside gene matches: 5. The CDR3, as DNA: TGCGCCAGCAGCTTCGGACAGGGTTGGACTGAAGCTTTCTTT. It specifies CASSFGQGWTEAFF.

V is TRBV5-1 and J is TRBJ1-6, with 7 bases fitting TRBD1. CDR1 and CDR2 from the germline V gene are SGHRS and YFSETQ. V lost 0 bases, J lost 7 bases, and 4 bases stayed unmatched. CDR3 length: 15 residues. The CDR3 here is CASSLEGTENSPLHF. CDR3 DNA: TGCGCCAGCAGCTTGGAGGGGACAGAGAATTCACCCCTCCACTTT.

The table lists this clone with a count of one. The chain employs TRBV5-1 and TRBJ2-1; D gene uncertain. The length of the CDR3 is 11 residues. Trimming shortened V by 1 base and J by 7 bases, and 3 bases separated the two germline ends. Germline V gene lookup returns CDR1 SGHRS and CDR2 YFSETQ. The CDR3 region is CASSLTNEQFF. The CDR3 DNA is TGCGCCAGCAGCTTGACTAATGAGCAGTTCTTC.

The chain is built from TRBV5-8 and TRBJ1-1; D is perhaps TRBD1 (6 bases). The CDR3 is 16 amino acids. Trimming took off 1 base at V and 0 bases at J, with 13 bases between the two ends. CDR1 is SGHTS, CDR2 YDEGEE, per germline. The CDR3 region has the DNA TGTGCCAGCAGCTTGAGGGGGGGCGTGATGAACACTGAAGCTTTCTTT. This sequence encodes CASSLRGGVMNTEAFF.

V gene TRBV27 combines with J gene TRBJ1-1; TRBD1 matches 7 bases. The CDR3 is 11 residues long. Germline CDR1 reads MNHEY; CDR2 reads SMNVEV (reference sequence). The CDR3 coding sequence is TGTGTCTGCAGAAGGGACAGCGAAGCTTTCTTT. Encoded protein: CVCRRDSEAFF.